This entry lists 29 T cell receptor beta chains sequenced from one sample in a study of T cell repertoires in cytomegalovirus infection. TCRdb re-analysed the reads in MiXCR, keeping a single row per CDR3 protein. The sample comprises hundreds of thousands of distinct CDR3 sequences, roughly 10% of which are singletons, and roughly a tenth rests with the top ten. The sequencing input was PBMCs. The source is a human donor in good health (CMV status not recorded). Some clones in this sample may be carry-over from other donors' samples.

This clonotype was seen ten or more times. This sequence joins TRBV7-6 and TRBJ1-6, with 7 nucleotides matching TRBD1. Germline trimming cut 5 bases from V and 7 bases from J; bases unmatched to any gene: 5. Germline lookup yields CDR1 SGHVS and CDR2 FNYEAQ. The CDR3 runs 14 residues. The CDR3 spells CASSQDRRNSPLHF. The CDR3 nucleotides are TGTGCCAGCAGCCAGGACAGGAGAAATTCACCCCTCCACTTT.

The chain carries TRBV20-1 and TRBJ2-5, with 7 nucleotides matching TRBD1. Germline CDR1 reads DFQATT; CDR2 reads SNEGSKA (reference sequence). After removal of 6 bases from V and 1 base from J, the junction contained 5 bases not matched to a gene. CDR3 size: 13 residues. In DNA form, the CDR3 reads TGCAGTGCCCCCGGACAGGCCCAAGAGACCCAGTACTTC. It yields the protein CSAPGQAQETQYF.

This chain joins TRBV29-1 and TRBJ2-2, with no clear D. V lost 5 bases to trimming and J lost 0 bases, with 10 bases between them. Germline values: CDR1 SQVTM, CDR2 ANQGSEA. This CDR3 contains 14 residues. CDR3 DNA: TGCAGCGTTAAACAGCAAACGAACACCGGGGAGCTGTTTTTT. This sequence encodes CSVKQQTNTGELFF.

This clonotype has only a few counts. The CDR3 is CASRQQGARNEQYF. CDR3 in DNA: TGTGCCAGCAGACAACAGGGGGCGCGGAACGAGCAGTACTTC. The V gene is TRBV28, the J gene TRBJ2-7; 9 bases are a match to TRBD1. CDR3 length: 14 amino acids. Per the germline V gene, CDR1 is MDHEN and CDR2 is SYDVKM. V was pared by 6 bases and J by 5 bases, with 8 bases of the junction left unmatched.

This clonotype was found many times. Written as DNA, the CDR3 is TGTGCCAGTAGTACCCCGGGACAGGGTATCAACGAGCAGTACTTC. This sequence encodes CASSTPGQGINEQYF. The chain carries TRBV19 and TRBJ2-7; the match to TRBD1 covers 9 bases. The junction had 9 bases not matched to a gene; V was cut back by 4 bases and J by 5 bases. This CDR3 has 15 residues. Germline loops: CDR1 LNHDA, CDR2 SQIVND (reference sequence).

This clonotype has ten or more counts. V usage is TRBV7-9 and J usage is TRBJ2-1, with a tentative D call TRBD1 (6 bases). Germline V gives CDR1 SEHNR, CDR2 FQNEAQ (reference sequence). The CDR3 length is 14 residues. With 2 bases removed from V and 5 bases from J, the gap between germline ends came to 10 bases. CDR3 coding DNA: TGTGCCAGCAGCTTATCAGGGGTAAACAATGAGCAGTTCTTC. Amino acids: CASSLSGVNNEQFF.

This clonotype was detected many times. V gene TRBV5-1 combines with J gene TRBJ1-1; tentative D call: TRBD1 (5 bases). V lost 6 bases and J lost 4, with 22 bases in between. CDR1 and CDR2 from the germline V gene are SGHRS and YFSETQ. The CDR3 is 16 residues long. The CDR3 DNA follows: TGCGCCAGCACCTCCGGGACGGGCTCCTGGGGCACTGAAGCTTTCTTT. Protein sequence: CASTSGTGSWGTEAFF.

This clonotype was seen a few times. V and J are TRBV10-3 and TRBJ2-2; D might be TRBD1 (6 bases). The V gene's germline CDR1 is ENHRY and CDR2 SYGVKD. With 0 bases removed from V and 3 bases from J, the gap between germline ends came to 8 bases. The length of the CDR3 is 15 residues. The CDR3 region is CAISESRTDTGELFF. The CDR3 DNA follows: TGTGCCATCAGTGAGTCCCGGACAGACACCGGGGAGCTGTTTTTT.

This clonotype was recorded a few times. The V gene is TRBV29-1, the J gene TRBJ2-3; TRBD2 matches 10 bases. Germline CDR1 reads SQVTM; CDR2 reads ANQGSEA. V lost 5 bases, J lost 0 bases, and 8 bases stayed unmatched. The CDR3 contains 16 residues. The CDR3 here is CSVLPRTSGSTDTQYF. The CDR3, as DNA: TGCAGCGTTTTACCTCGGACTAGCGGTAGCACAGATACGCAGTATTTT.

The chain uses TRBV11-2 and TRBJ2-1, with 7 nucleotides matching TRBD2. The ends lost 9 bases at V and 5 bases at J; junction bases unmatched: 10. The CDR3 covers 14 residues. Germline loops: CDR1 SGHAT, CDR2 FQNNGV. The CDR3 DNA reads TGTGCCAGTATTGCAGCGGGGCCCCACAATGAGCAGTTCTTC. Amino acid sequence: CASIAAGPHNEQFF.

This clonotype was counted at least ten times. The chain carries TRBV7-6 and TRBJ2-3; no reliable D call. The CDR3 runs 15 residues. Germline CDR1 reads SGHVS; CDR2 reads FNYEAQ. The ends were cut back, 1 base at V and 4 bases at J, with 12 bases in the middle. CDR3 bases: TGTGCCAGCAGCTTAGGTGGTTCTAGACCAGATACGCAGTATTTT. Residues: CASSLGGSRPDTQYF.

This clonotype was seen ten or more times. This sequence joins TRBV5-1 and TRBJ2-5; TRBD2 matches at 11 bases. V was pared by 1 base and J by 3 bases, with 5 bases of the junction left unmatched. The CDR3 covers 16 residues. The V gene's germline CDR1 is SGHRS and CDR2 YFSETQ. The chain's CDR3 is CASSLTSGGEKETQYF. CDR3 nucleotide sequence: TGCGCCAGCAGCTTGACTAGCGGGGGAGAAAAAGAGACCCAGTACTTC.

Many counts were recorded for this clonotype. The chain recombines TRBV7-9 with TRBJ2-3; tentatively, D is TRBD2 (5 bases). From germline, CDR1 is SEHNR and CDR2 FQNEAQ (reference sequence). The CDR3 extends over 15 amino acids. The V end lost 5 bases, the J end lost 0 bases, and 12 bases lay between the germline ends. The CDR3 is CASSAGARSTDTQYF. CDR3 sequence (DNA): TGTGCCAGCAGCGCGGGCGCACGGAGCACAGATACGCAGTATTTT.

In this sample, this clonotype turned up once. This chain joins TRBV12-5 and TRBJ2-2; 9 bases are shared with TRBD1. This CDR3 region has 16 residues. CDR1 and CDR2 from the germline V gene are LGHNT and FRNRAP. J was trimmed by 6 bases and V by 6 bases; bases with no gene match: 11. In DNA form, the CDR3 reads TGTGCTAGTGGCCCCCGACAGGGGGTTGATTCCGGGGAGCTGTTTTTT. Amino acids: CASGPRQGVDSGELFF.

The V call is TRBV11-1, the J call TRBJ2-2; D remains unclear. This CDR3 is 15 amino acids long. V was cut by 1 base and J by 7 bases, with 13 bases left in between. Germline V gene sequence: CDR1 SGHAT, CDR2 FQDESV (reference sequence). The CDR3 nucleotides read TGTGCCAGCAGCTTAGGCCTTTTAAAGAGCGGGGAGCTGTTTTTT. Its protein is CASSLGLLKSGELFF. The variable domain in full, completed from reference TRBV11-1 and TRBJ2-2, reads EAEVAQSPRYKITEKSQAVAFWCDPISGHATLYWYRQILGQGPELLVQFQDESVVDDSQLPKDRFSAERLKGVDSTLKIQPAELGDSAMYLCASSLGLLKSGELFFGEGSRLTVL.

In its sample, this clonotype was seen many times. This rearrangement joins TRBV20-1 to TRBJ1-1; TRBD1 is a possible D gene (5 bases). Germline CDR1 is DFQATT and CDR2 is SNEGSKA (reference sequence). V was trimmed by 6 bases and J by 0 bases, leaving 11 bases between them. The length of the CDR3 is 13 residues. The CDR3 DNA reads as TGCAGTGCCCGAGGGGTGGTGAACACTGAAGCTTTCTTT. Its translation is CSARGVVNTEAFF.

This clonotype was counted many times. The J gene is TRBJ2-1, the V gene TRBV27; 7 bases fit TRBD1. V trimming: 2 bases; J trimming: 7 bases; junction bases outside the gene matches: 5. The germline gives CDR1 MNHEY, CDR2 SMNVEV (reference sequence). The CDR3 spans 14 residues. The CDR3 coding sequence is TGTGCCAGCAGTTTAGACAGGGCTCGGAATGAGCAGTTCTTC. Amino acids: CASSLDRARNEQFF.

The sample holds many counts of this clonotype. The chain couples TRBV11-2 to TRBJ2-2; D unclear. V was cut by 6 bases and J by 6 bases, with 8 bases left in between. This CDR3 region has 12 residues. CDR1 and CDR2 from the germline V gene are SGHAT and FQNNGV. In DNA form, the CDR3 reads TGTGCCAGCAGGTCACGTCCCGGGGAGCTGTTTTTT. Its translation: CASRSRPGELFF.

This sequence joins TRBV19 and TRBJ2-2; 10 nucleotides align to TRBD2. With 6 bases clipped from V and 8 bases from J, the junction kept 12 bases outside the gene matches. The CDR3 length is 16 residues. Germline values: CDR1 LNHDA, CDR2 SQIVND (reference sequence). The CDR3 bases are TGTGCCAGTAGGGGGTGGAGCGGGAGGGCCTCGGGGGAGCTGTTTTTT. It is translated as CASRGWSGRASGELFF.

J is TRBJ2-4 and V is TRBV29-1, with a possible D match to TRBD2 (5 bases). The CDR3 has 14 residues. The germline gives CDR1 SQVTM, CDR2 ANQGSEA. V was trimmed by 4 bases and J by 8 bases, leaving 18 bases between them. The DNA of the CDR3 is TGCAGCGTTGGGCCTAGCTTGCGAATAGACATTCAGTACTTC. As protein: CSVGPSLRIDIQYF.

The chain combines TRBV9 with TRBJ2-2; D may be TRBD2 (6 bases). Germline V gene lookup returns CDR1 SGDLS and CDR2 YYNGEE. The CDR3 has 11 amino acids. Deletions cut 7 bases from V and 8 bases from J, with 9 bases between. The CDR3 region is CASALAGELFF. DNA of the CDR3: TGTGCCAGCGCCCTAGCGGGGGAGCTGTTTTTT.

In its sample, this clonotype was seen many times. This chain connects TRBV2 to TRBJ1-1; D remains unclear. Trimming left V 3 bases short and J 1 base short, with 21 bases between. The CDR3 is 18 residues long. Germline CDR1 reads SNHLY; CDR2 reads FYNNEI. The CDR3 reads CASSERMVSASGNTEAFF. In nucleotides, the CDR3 is TGTGCCAGCAGTGAGCGTATGGTCTCCGCCTCTGGGAACACTGAAGCTTTCTTT. The full variable domain, with the rest looked up from reference TRBV2 and TRBJ1-1, is EPEVTQTPSHQVTQMGQEVILRCVPISNHLYFYWYRQILGQKVEFLVSFYNNEISEKSEIFDDQFSVERPDGSNFTLKIRSTKLEDSAMYFCASSERMVSASGNTEAFFGQGTRLTVV.

This sequence joins TRBV6-5 and TRBJ1-3; D may be TRBD1 (6 bases). The germline V gene encodes CDR1 MNHEY and CDR2 SVGAGI. There are 16 residues in the CDR3. V was trimmed by 6 bases and J by 4 bases, leaving 19 bases between them. CDR3 sequence (DNA): TGTGCCAGCAGACCCTCAGGGGCCGGATGGGGAAACACCATATATTTT. It codes for CASRPSGAGWGNTIYF.

This clonotype was counted ten times or more. The chain links TRBV28 to TRBJ1-2; D might be TRBD1 (6 bases). Germline assignment: CDR1 MDHEN and CDR2 SYDVKM. CDR3 length: 16 amino acids. The V end lost 3 bases, the J end lost 3 bases, and 17 bases lay between the germline ends. The CDR3 reads CASSFERGGDYYGYTF. CDR3 nucleotides: TGTGCCAGCAGTTTCGAACGGGGGGGCGATTACTATGGCTACACCTTC.

This clonotype has a handful of counts. This chain connects TRBV28 to TRBJ1-4, with TRBD1 as a possible D gene (5 bases). The CDR3 runs to 14 residues. The V gene lost 4 bases and the J gene lost 6 bases, with 12 bases spanning the gap. Germline loops: CDR1 MDHEN, CDR2 SYDVKM. The CDR3 DNA sequence: TGTGCCAGCAGTTACTCCGACAGTGATGAAAAACTGTTTTTT. Protein product: CASSYSDSDEKLFF.

This clonotype was recorded many times. The chain recombines TRBV7-2 with TRBJ2-3; 7 bases map to TRBD2. CDR1 is SGHTA and CDR2 is FQGNSA in the germline V gene. The CDR3 is 15 residues long. V trimming: 1 base; J trimming: 4 bases; junction bases outside the gene matches: 5. Here the CDR3 reads CASSLGAGDPDTQYF. The CDR3 nucleotides are TGTGCCAGCAGCTTAGGCGCGGGAGATCCAGATACGCAGTATTTT.

There are a few counts of this clonotype. This chain joins TRBV11-2 and TRBJ1-3, with 9 positions matching TRBD1. The V and J ends lost 5 bases and 4 bases, in that order; junction bases with no gene match: 6. Germline CDR1 is SGHAT and CDR2 is FQNNGV. There are 15 residues in the CDR3. The CDR3 DNA sequence: TGTGCCAGCAGCGGGGGGACAGGGTTCGGAAACACCATATATTTT. This encodes CASSGGTGFGNTIYF. Variable domain in full (rest from reference TRBV11-2 and TRBJ1-3): EAGVAQSPRYKIIEKRQSVAFWCNPISGHATLYWYQQILGQGPKLLIQFQNNGVVDDSQLPKDRFSAERLKGVDSTLKIQPAKLEDSAVYLCASSGGTGFGNTIYFGEGSWLTVV.

Regarding this clonotype: A much larger clone is a single base away; this may be a read error. V is TRBV11-2 and J is TRBJ2-6; the D gene is possibly TRBD2 (6 bases). Per the germline V gene, CDR1 is SGHAT and CDR2 is FQNNGV. With 5 bases removed from V and 0 bases from J, the gap between germline ends came to 14 bases. The CDR3 extends over 17 amino acids. CDR3 DNA: TGTGCCAGCAGCATACGCGGCGGGGACTCTGGGGCCAACGTCCTGACTTTC. Translation: CASSIRGGDSGANVLTF.

This chain joins TRBV14 and TRBJ1-6, with TRBD1 as a possible D gene (6 bases). Between the trimmed V and J ends, which lost 0 bases and 7 bases, there was a span of 13 bases. The CDR3 loop spans 16 amino acids. Germline values: CDR1 SGHDN, CDR2 FVKESK. CDR3 DNA: TGTGCCAGCAGCCAAGATCGAGGGGGGTGGAATTCACCCCTCCACTTT. Protein sequence: CASSQDRGGWNSPLHF.